Included here is one T cell receptor beta chain sequence, with context. The data were obtained in a study of OX40 agonist ivuxolimab in advanced cancers. Study-wide context: Intravenous ivuxolimab was administered to patients every 2 weeks at 0.01 to 10 mg/kg.

On cycle 4 day 1 and cycle 7 day 1, as well as at baseline, blood was sampled. The protocol was immunoSEQ multiplex PCR, while the TCRdb copy is restricted to in-frame clones and leaves out a portion. The repertoire includes roughly 67,000 clones, roughly 84% of them detected once, and approximately 0.39% sits in the top ten. V lost 6 bases and J lost 7; bases outside the gene matches: 7. Germline V CDR1 and CDR2: MNHNY, SVGAGI (reference sequence). This CDR3 contains 13 residues. The source of this sequence is an adult with an advanced solid tumor such as melanoma, head and neck, liver or kidney cancer. The V gene is TRBV6-6, the J gene TRBJ1-2; 8 bases agree with TRBD1. Material: CD4+ or CD8+ T cells sorted from blood, obtained in a trial of the OX40 agonist ivuxolimab. This chain's CDR3 is CASSGRGPSGYTF. DNA for the CDR3: TGTGCCAGCAGCGGCAGGGGGCCCTCTGGCTACACCTTC.